These 11 T cell receptor beta chains were all obtained from the same sample, sequenced in a study of blood T cell repertoires in COVID-19. The method was immunoSEQ multiplex PCR; TCRdb's version includes in-frame clones alone and lacks a portion of them. The sample includes approximately 240,000 clones, 80% to 85% of them seen just once. The sequencing sample was made of peripheral blood. The receptors here all came from a woman aged 80 or over with active or convalescent COVID-19.

The chain combines TRBV13 with TRBJ2-5, with 9 bases identical to TRBD1. CDR3 length equals 16 residues. J was trimmed by 4 bases and V by 7 bases; bases with no gene match: 13. CDR1 and CDR2 (germline): PRHDT, FYEKMQ (reference sequence). CDR3 sequence: CASTPLRQGVGETQYF. In DNA, the CDR3 is TGTGCCAGCACCCCCCTGAGACAGGGGGTGGGAGAGACCCAGTACTTC.

This rearrangement joins TRBV18 to TRBJ1-1; D ambiguous. The CDR3 loop spans 15 amino acids. Trimming removed 1 base at V and 0 bases at J, with 9 bases between. Germline V CDR1 and CDR2: KGHSH, LQKENI. The CDR3 protein is CASSPLTDLNTEAFF. As DNA, the CDR3 is TGTGCCAGCTCACCACTTACAGACCTGAACACTGAAGCTTTCTTT.

The chain joins TRBV5-1 to TRBJ2-7; D remains unclear. The ends were cut back, 0 bases at V and 7 bases at J, with 8 bases in the middle. CDR1 is SGHRS and CDR2 is YFSETQ in the germline V gene. The CDR3 sequence is 12 residues long. The CDR3 loop is CASSLATEEQYF. CDR3 coding DNA: TGCGCCAGCAGCTTGGCCACGGAGGAGCAGTACTTC.

The count of this clone is one. The chain uses TRBV15 and TRBJ1-5; the D is unclear. The V gene's germline CDR1 is LNHNV and CDR2 YYDKDF (reference sequence). This CDR3 region has 17 residues. V was pared by 0 bases and J by 6 bases, with 18 bases between. As DNA, the CDR3 is TGTGCCACCAGCAGAGATCAACGGGCAGGAGGTTCTCAGCCCCAGCATTTT. Protein product: CATSRDQRAGGSQPQHF.

This chain links TRBV27 with TRBJ2-3; TRBD2 matches 9 bases. Trimming removed 5 bases from V and 1 base from J; junction bases left unmatched: 7. Germline V gene data show CDR1 as MNHEY and CDR2 as SMNVEV (reference sequence). CDR3 size: 16 residues. Here the CDR3 reads CASSRIRGGGTDTQYF. The CDR3, as DNA: TGTGCCAGCAGTAGAATCCGCGGGGGGGGCACAGATACGCAGTATTTT.

The CDR3 sequence is CASSGAGFAEAFF. The CDR3 DNA is TGTGCCAGTAGTGGGGCAGGGTTCGCCGAAGCTTTCTTT. The chain employs TRBV19 and TRBJ1-1; possibly TRBD1 for D (5 bases). CDR1 and CDR2 (germline): LNHDA, SQIVND (reference sequence). This CDR3 has 13 residues. V dropped 5 bases and J dropped 8 bases, with 15 bases sitting between them.

CDR3: CASSLLRDRGYEQYF. The CDR3 nucleotides read TGTGCCAGCAGCTTACTGCGGGACAGGGGATACGAGCAGTACTTC. The V gene is TRBV7-2, the J gene TRBJ2-7, with 10 bases lining up with TRBD1. Germline V gene sequence: CDR1 SGHTA, CDR2 FQGNSA. The CDR3 extends over 15 amino acids. Germline trimming cut 2 bases from V and 4 bases from J; bases unmatched to any gene: 5.

The chain couples TRBV5-4 to TRBJ1-4; no firm D call. CDR1 and CDR2 from the germline V gene are SGHNT and YYREEE (reference sequence). The CDR3 loop spans 12 amino acids. Trimming took off 7 bases at V and 5 bases at J, with 9 bases between the two ends. The CDR3 sequence: CASGEVNEKLFF. In DNA form, the CDR3 reads TGTGCCAGCGGGGAGGTGAATGAAAAACTGTTTTTT.

The rearrangement links TRBV7-3 to TRBJ2-3; D unclear. Germline CDR1 SGHTA, CDR2 FQGTGA. The CDR3 runs to 16 residues. V gave up 1 base and J gave up 0 bases, with 11 bases separating them. The CDR3 DNA sequence: TGTGCCAGCAGCTTAATCGGGTTAGAGAGCACAGATACGCAGTATTTT. Its protein is CASSLIGLESTDTQYF.

This clone was counted between two and nine times. The rearrangement links TRBV12-3 or TRBV12-4 to TRBJ1-2; the D gene is possibly TRBD1 (5 bases). The V end lost 4 bases, the J end lost 5 bases, and 8 bases lay between the germline ends. There are 12 residues in the CDR3. The DNA for the CDR3 is TGTGCCAGCAGTTCGGCAGGGTATGGCTACACCTTC. This codes for CASSSAGYGYTF.

This clone has a single count. The gene calls are TRBV18 and TRBJ2-2; weak D call: TRBD2 (5 bases). The germline V gene encodes CDR1 KGHSH and CDR2 LQKENI. V was cut by 3 bases and J by 0 bases, with 8 bases left in between. The CDR3 contains 15 residues. The CDR3 nucleotides are TGTGCCAGCTCACCCAGTAGCGCGAACACCGGGGAGCTGTTTTTT. Its translation is CASSPSSANTGELFF.